The T cell receptor (beta chain) described here comes from a study of blood T cell repertoires in COVID-19. Background on the study: Sites in the United States, Italy and Spain provided acute and convalescent COVID-19 samples. PBMCs, B-cell-depleted T cells, or T cells provided the cDNA or gDNA that made up the material.

This CDR3 has 15 residues. CDR1 and CDR2 from the germline V gene are MNHNY and SVGAGI (reference sequence). The ends lost 7 bases at V and 7 bases at J; junction bases unmatched: 9. Original processing notes: From reference gene primer amplification, estimates of nucleated cell counts were derived. The repertoire was sequenced with immunoSEQ multiplex PCR; TCRdb's copy has only in-frame clones and lacks some. V and J calls and clone size come straight from that table; D and trimming were deduced from the DNA. The sample has a few hundred thousand clones, roughly 84% seen once. This chain links TRBV6-6 with TRBJ1-4; 10 bases align to TRBD1. Material for sequencing was peripheral blood. This receptor was obtained from a woman between 35 and 50 years old who had recovered from COVID-19. CDR3 bases: TGTGCCAGCATTCCGGGACAGGGGAATCGTGAAAAACTGTTTTTT. Amino acid sequence: CASIPGQGNREKLFF.